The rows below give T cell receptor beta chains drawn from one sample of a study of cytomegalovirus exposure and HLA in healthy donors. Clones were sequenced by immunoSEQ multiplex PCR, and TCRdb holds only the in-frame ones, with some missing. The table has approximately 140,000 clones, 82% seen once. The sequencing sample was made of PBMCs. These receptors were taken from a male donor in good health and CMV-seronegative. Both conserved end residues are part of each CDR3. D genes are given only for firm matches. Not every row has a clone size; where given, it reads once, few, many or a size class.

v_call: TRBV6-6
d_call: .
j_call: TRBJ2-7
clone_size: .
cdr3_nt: TGTGCCAGCACCCTAGGCTACGAGCAGTACTTC
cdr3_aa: CASTLGYEQYF

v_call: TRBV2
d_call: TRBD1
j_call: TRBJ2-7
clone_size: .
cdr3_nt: TGTGCCAGCAGCCAAGGACAGGGGACGGCCTACGAGCAGTACTTC
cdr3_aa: CASSQGQGTAYEQYF

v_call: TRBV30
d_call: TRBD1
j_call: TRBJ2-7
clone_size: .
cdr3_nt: TGTGCCTGGAGTGTACCCTGGACAGGGCCCTACGAGCAGTACTTC
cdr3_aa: CAWSVPWTGPYEQYF

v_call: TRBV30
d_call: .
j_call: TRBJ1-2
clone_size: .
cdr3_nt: TGTGCCTGGAGTGTCCGAGCTAACTATGGCTACACCTTC
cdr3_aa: CAWSVRANYGYTF

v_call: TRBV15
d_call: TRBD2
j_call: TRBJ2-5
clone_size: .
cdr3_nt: TGTGCCACCAGCAGAGATTATGGTAGCGGGAGGGCCGGGGAGACCCAGTACTTC
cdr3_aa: CATSRDYGSGRAGETQYF

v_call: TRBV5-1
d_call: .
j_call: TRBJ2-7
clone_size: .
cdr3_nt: TGCGCCAGCAGCTTGCTATCCGGCGGGGTGGGGAGCTACGAGCAGTACTTC
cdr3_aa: CASSLLSGGVGSYEQYF

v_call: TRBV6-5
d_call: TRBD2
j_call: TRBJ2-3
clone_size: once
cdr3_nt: TGTGCCAGCAGTTACTGGGGGGGAGCGGGCACAGATACGCAGTATTTT
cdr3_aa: CASSYWGGAGTDTQYF

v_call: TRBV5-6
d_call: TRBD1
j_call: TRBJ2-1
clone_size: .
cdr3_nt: TGTGCCAGCAGCTTGACAGGGGTGAATGAGCAGTTCTTC
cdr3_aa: CASSLTGVNEQFF

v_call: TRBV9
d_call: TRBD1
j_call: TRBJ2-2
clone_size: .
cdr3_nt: TGTGCCAGCAGCGTAGATTCAGGGGGTAACGGGGAGCTGTTTTTT
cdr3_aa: CASSVDSGGNGELFF

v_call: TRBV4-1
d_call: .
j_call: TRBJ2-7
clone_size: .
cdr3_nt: TGCGCCAGCAGCCAAGTAGAAGTTTCCTACGAGCAGTACTTC
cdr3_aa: CASSQVEVSYEQYF

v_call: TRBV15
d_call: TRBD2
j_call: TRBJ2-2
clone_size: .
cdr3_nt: TGTGCCACGGGAGGCGGACTAGCGGGAGTTGGCACCGGGGAGCTGTTTTTT
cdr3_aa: CATGGGLAGVGTGELFF

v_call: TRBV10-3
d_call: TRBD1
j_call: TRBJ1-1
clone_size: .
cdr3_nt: TGTGCCATCAGACCGACAGGGCGTAACGCTGAAGCTTTCTTT
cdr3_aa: CAIRPTGRNAEAFF

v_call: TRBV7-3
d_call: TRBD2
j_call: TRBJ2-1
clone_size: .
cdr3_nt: TGTGCCAGCAGCCTGGGACTACCCGTCTACAATGAGCAGTTCTTC
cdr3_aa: CASSLGLPVYNEQFF

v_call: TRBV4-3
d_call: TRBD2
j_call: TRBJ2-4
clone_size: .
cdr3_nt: TGCGCCAGCAACCAAGATTACGGGGGGGGGTCTCCCAAAAACATTCAGTACTTC
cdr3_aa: CASNQDYGGGSPKNIQYF

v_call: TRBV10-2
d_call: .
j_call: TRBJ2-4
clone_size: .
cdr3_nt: TGCGCCAGCAGTGACGGAGGGAGAGCCAAAAACATTCAGTACTTC
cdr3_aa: CASSDGGRAKNIQYF

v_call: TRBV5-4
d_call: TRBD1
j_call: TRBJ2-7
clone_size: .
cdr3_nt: TGTGCCAGCAGCTCGGGACAGGGGAGTGCCTACGAGCAGTACTTC
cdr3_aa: CASSSGQGSAYEQYF

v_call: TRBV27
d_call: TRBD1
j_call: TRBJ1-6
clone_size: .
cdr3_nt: TGTGCCAGCAGTTTCTCCGGGACAGAAAATTCACCCCTCCACTTT
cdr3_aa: CASSFSGTENSPLHF

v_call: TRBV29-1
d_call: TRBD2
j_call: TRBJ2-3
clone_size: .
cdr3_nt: TGCAGCGTTGGACTAGCGGGAGACGAACTCACAGATACGCAGTATTTT
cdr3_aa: CSVGLAGDELTDTQYF

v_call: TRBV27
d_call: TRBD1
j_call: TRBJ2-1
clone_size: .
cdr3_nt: TGTGCCAGCAGTCTAGGACAGGGGTACGAGCAGTTCTTC
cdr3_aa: CASSLGQGYEQFF

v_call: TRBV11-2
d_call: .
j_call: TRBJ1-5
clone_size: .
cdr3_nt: TGTGCCAGCAGCATCAGTGGCAATCAGCCCCAGCATTTT
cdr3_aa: CASSISGNQPQHF

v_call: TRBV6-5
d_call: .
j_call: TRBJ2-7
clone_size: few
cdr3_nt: TGTGCCAGCAGTTACGCGAAGGGGGGGTACGAGCAGTACTTC
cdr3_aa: CASSYAKGGYEQYF

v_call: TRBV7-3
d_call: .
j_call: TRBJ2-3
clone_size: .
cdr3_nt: TGTGCCAGCAGCCCCTCCTCGGGCACAGATACGCAGTATTTT
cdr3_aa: CASSPSSGTDTQYF

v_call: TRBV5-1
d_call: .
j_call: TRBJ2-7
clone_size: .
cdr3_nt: TGCGCCAGCAGTCTGGAGGGTTCAGGCGAGCAGTACTTC
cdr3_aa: CASSLEGSGEQYF

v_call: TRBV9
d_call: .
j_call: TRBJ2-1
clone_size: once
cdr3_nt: TGTGCCAGCAGCGTAGGAGGAGGTGAGCAGTTCTTC
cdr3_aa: CASSVGGGEQFF

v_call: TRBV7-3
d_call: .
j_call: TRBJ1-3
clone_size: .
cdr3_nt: TGTCCCAGGGGAGAAAGGGCGAAAGAGGATTGGGAGAGGGCCATATATTTT
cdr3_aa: CPRGERAKEDWERAIYF

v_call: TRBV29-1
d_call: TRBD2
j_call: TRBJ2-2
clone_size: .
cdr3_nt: TGCAGCGTTGAAGATTTACTAGCGGGAGAGGCCGGGGAGCTGTTTTTT
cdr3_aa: CSVEDLLAGEAGELFF

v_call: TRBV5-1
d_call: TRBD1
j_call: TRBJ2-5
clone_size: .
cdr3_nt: TGCGCCAGCAGCCTAGGACAGGGACGGGAGACCCAGTACTTC
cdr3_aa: CASSLGQGRETQYF

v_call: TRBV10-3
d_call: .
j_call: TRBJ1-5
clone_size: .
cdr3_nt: TGTGCCATCAGGTCGGACGGGGAGCAGCCCCAGCATTTT
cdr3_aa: CAIRSDGEQPQHF

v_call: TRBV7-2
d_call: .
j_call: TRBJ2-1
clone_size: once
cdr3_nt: TGTGCCAGCAGCTTAAACACAGGAGAGAGGCAGTTCTTC
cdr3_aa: CASSLNTGERQFF

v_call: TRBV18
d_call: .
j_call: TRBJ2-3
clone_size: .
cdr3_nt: TGTGCCAGCTCACCAGGCAGGGAGGCAGATACGCAGTATTTT
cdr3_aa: CASSPGREADTQYF

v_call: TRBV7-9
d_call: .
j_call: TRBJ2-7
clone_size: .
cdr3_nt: TGTTCCAGCAGCGAACGACAGAGCTCCTACGAGCAGTACTTC
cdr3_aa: CSSSERQSSYEQYF

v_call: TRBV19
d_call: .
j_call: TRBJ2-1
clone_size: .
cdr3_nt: TGTGCCAGTAATTATAGATCCCGGGGAGGGGGGTCTAGCAATGAGCAGTTCTTC
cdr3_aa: CASNYRSRGGGSSNEQFF

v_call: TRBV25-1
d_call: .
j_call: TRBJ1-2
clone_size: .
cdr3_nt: TGTGCCAGCACCCAGGGACATCGATATGGCTACACCTTC
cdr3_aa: CASTQGHRYGYTF

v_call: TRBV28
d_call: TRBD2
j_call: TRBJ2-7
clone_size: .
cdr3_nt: TGTGCCAGCAGCCCCGGAGGGCGGGAGATCTACGAGCAGTACTTC
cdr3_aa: CASSPGGREIYEQYF

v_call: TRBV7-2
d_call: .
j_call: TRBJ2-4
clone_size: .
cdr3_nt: TGTGCCAGCAGCTTGGGGGGAGCCCTCGCAGGAAACATTCAGTACTTC
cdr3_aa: CASSLGGALAGNIQYF

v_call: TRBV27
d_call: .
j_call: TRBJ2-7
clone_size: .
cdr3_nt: TGTGCCAGCAGTTTACAGTGGACAGCGATGAGCCCCTACGAGCAGTACTTC
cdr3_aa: CASSLQWTAMSPYEQYF

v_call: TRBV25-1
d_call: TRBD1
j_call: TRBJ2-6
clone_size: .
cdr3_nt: TGTGCCAGCAGTTCCACACAGGGGTCTGGGGCCAACGTCCTGACTTTC
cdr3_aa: CASSSTQGSGANVLTF

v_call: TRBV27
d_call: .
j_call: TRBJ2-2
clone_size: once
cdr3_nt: TGTGCCATCAGTGACAGATACACCGGGGAGCTGTTTTTT
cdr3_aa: CAISDRYTGELFF

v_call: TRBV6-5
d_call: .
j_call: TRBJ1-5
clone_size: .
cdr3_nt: TGTGCCAGCAGTTACGGGCCGGTCGGTCAGCCCCAGCATTTT
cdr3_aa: CASSYGPVGQPQHF

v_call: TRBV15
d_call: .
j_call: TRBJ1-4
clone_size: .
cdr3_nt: TGTGCCACCAGCAGACGGGATAATGAAAAACTGTTTTTT
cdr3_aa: CATSRRDNEKLFF

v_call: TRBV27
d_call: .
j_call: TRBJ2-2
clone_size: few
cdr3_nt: .
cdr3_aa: CASSFGPGTNTGELFF

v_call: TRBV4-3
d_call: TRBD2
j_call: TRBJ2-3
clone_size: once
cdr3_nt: TGCGCCAGCAGCCAAGATTCGAGGGCGGGAGAGGCAGATACGCAGTATTTT
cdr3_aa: CASSQDSRAGEADTQYF

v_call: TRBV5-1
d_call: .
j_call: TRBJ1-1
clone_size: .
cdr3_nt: TGCGCCAGCAGCTTTCCAGGAAGGAACACTGAAGCTTTCTTT
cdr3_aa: CASSFPGRNTEAFF

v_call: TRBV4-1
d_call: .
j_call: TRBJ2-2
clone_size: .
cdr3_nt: TGCGCCAGCAGCCCAGCCCAGGGGTTCTCCGGGGAGCTGTTTTTT
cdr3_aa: CASSPAQGFSGELFF

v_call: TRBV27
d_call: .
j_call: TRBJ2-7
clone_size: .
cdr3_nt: TGTGCCAGCAGTTTATCCCTTCCCTACGAGCAGTACTTC
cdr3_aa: CASSLSLPYEQYF

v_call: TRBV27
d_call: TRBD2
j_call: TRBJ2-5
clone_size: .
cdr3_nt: TGTGCCAGCAGTCCTCGACTAGCGGGAGTAGGGGAGACCCAGTACTTC
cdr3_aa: CASSPRLAGVGETQYF

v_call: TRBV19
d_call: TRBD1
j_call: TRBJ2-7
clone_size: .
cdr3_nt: TGTGCCAGTAGTTGGGGGGACAGGAGCTACGAGCAGTACTTC
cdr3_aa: CASSWGDRSYEQYF

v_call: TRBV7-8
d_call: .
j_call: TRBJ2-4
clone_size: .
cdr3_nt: TGTGCCAGCAGCCAGACAGAGCCCCACGGATATCAGTACTTC
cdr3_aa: CASSQTEPHGYQYF

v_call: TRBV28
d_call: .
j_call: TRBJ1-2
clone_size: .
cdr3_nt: TGTGCCAGCAGTCAAAGACATTTCGGCTACACCTTC
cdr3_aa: CASSQRHFGYTF

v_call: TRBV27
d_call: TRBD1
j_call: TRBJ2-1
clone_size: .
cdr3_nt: TGTGCCAGCAGTTTAACCGACAGGGAGTGGGAGCAGTTCTTC
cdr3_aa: CASSLTDREWEQFF

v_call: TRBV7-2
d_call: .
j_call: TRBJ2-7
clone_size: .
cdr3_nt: TGTGCCAGCAGCTTACTCTCCGGGACTTTATCCTACGAGCAGTACTTC
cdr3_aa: CASSLLSGTLSYEQYF

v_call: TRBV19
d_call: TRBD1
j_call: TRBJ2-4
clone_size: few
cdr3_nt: TGTGCCAGTAGTATAGTGGCAGGGGGAAACATTCAGTACTTC
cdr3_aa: CASSIVAGGNIQYF

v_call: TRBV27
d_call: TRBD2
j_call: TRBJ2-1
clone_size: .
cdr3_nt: TGTGCCAGCAGTTTAAAGCGGGAGGGCCATGGTGAGCAGTTCTTC
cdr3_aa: CASSLKREGHGEQFF

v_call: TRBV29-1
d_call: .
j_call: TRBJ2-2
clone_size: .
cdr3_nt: TGCAGCGCGACGGGGCAGGGGCACGGGGAGCTGTTTTTT
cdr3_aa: CSATGQGHGELFF

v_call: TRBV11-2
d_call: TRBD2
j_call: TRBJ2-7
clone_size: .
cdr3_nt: TGTGCCAGCAGCCCCCTTACGAGACTAGCGGCATCCTACGAGCAGTACTTC
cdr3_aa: CASSPLTRLAASYEQYF